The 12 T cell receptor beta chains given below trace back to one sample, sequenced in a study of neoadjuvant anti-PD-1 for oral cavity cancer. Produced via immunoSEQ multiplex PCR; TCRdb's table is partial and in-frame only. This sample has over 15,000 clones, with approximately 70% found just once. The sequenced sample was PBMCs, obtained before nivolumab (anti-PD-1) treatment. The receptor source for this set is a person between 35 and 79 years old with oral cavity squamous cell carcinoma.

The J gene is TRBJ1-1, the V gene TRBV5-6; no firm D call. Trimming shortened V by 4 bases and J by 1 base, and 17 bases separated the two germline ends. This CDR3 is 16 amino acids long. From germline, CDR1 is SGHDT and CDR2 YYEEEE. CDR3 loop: CASSGTTSRGNTEAFF. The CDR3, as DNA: TGTGCCAGCAGCGGAACCACCTCACGGGGGAACACTGAAGCTTTCTTT.

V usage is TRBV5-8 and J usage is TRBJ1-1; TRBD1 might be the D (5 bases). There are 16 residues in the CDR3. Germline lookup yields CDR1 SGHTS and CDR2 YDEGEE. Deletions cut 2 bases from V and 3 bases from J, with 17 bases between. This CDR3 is CASSFPGLAWDTEAFF. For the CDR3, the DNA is TGTGCCAGCAGCTTCCCAGGGCTAGCCTGGGACACTGAAGCTTTCTTT.

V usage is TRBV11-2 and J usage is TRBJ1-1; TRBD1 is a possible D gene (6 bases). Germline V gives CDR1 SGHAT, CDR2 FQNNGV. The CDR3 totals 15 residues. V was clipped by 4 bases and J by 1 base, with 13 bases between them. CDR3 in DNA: TGTGCCAGCAGCTCACAGGGCTCGGGGAACACTGAAGCTTTCTTT. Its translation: CASSSQGSGNTEAFF.

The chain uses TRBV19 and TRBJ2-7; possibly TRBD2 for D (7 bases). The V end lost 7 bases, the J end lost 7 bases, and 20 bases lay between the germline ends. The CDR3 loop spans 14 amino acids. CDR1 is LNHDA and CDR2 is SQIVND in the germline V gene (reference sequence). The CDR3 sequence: CASNPGQGRGEQYF. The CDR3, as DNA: TGTGCCAGTAATCCGGGGCAGGGGAGGGGAGAGCAGTACTTC. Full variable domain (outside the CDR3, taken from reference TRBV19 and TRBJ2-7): DGGITQSPKYLFRKEGQNVTLSCEQNLNHDAMYWYRQDPGQGLRLIYYSQIVNDFQKGDIAEGYSVSREKKESFPLTVTSAQKNPTAFYLCASNPGQGRGEQYFGPGTRLTVT.

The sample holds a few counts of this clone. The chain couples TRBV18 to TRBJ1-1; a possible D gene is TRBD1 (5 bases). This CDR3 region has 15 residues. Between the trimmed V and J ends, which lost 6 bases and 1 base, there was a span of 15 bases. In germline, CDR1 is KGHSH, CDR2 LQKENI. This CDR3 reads CASSQLDRGNTEAFF. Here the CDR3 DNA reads TGTGCCAGCTCCCAGCTCGACAGAGGGAACACTGAAGCTTTCTTT.

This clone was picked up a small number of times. DNA of the CDR3: TGTGCCAGCAGTATGGGTTATGCTCAGCCCCAGCATTTT. Translating it yields CASSMGYAQPQHF. This chain uses TRBV2 with TRBJ1-5; D is uncertain. Deletions cut 5 bases from V and 6 bases from J, with 11 bases between. The CDR3 has 13 amino acids. Looked up from germline, CDR1 is SNHLY and CDR2 is FYNNEI.

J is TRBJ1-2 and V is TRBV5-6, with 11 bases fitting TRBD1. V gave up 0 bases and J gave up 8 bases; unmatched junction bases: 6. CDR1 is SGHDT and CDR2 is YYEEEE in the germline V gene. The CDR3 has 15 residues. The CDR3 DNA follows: TGTGCCAGCAGCTTGGTGGTGGGACAGGGGGACGGCTACACCTTC. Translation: CASSLVVGQGDGYTF.

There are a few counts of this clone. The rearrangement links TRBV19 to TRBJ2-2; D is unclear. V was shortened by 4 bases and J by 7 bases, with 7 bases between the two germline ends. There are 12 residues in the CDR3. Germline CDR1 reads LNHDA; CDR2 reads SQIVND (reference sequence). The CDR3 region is CASSTRIGELFF. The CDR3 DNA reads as TGTGCCAGTAGTACCCGGATCGGGGAGCTGTTTTTT. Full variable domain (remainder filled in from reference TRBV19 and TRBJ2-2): DGGITQSPKYLFRKEGQNVTLSCEQNLNHDAMYWYRQDPGQGLRLIYYSQIVNDFQKGDIAEGYSVSREKKESFPLTVTSAQKNPTAFYLCASSTRIGELFFGEGSRLTVL.

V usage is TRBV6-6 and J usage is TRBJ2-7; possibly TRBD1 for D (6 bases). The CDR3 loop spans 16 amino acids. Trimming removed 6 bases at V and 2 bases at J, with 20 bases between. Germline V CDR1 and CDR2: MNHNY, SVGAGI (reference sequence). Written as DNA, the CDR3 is TGTGCCAGCAGACCCCGACCGGCAGGGGAGCCCTACGAGCAGTACTTC. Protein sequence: CASRPRPAGEPYEQYF.

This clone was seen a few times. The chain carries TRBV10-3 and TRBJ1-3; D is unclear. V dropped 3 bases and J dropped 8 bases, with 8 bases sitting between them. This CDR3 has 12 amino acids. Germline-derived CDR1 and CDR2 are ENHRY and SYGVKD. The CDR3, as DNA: TGTGCCATCAGTGATGGGGATGACACCATATATTTT. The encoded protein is CAISDGDDTIYF.

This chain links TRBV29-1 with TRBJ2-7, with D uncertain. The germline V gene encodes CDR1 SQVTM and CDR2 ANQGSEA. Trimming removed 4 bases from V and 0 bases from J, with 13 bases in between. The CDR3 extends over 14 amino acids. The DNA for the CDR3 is TGCAGCGTTGTTTTAGTTCTGAGCTCCTACGAGCAGTACTTC. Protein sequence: CSVVLVLSSYEQYF.

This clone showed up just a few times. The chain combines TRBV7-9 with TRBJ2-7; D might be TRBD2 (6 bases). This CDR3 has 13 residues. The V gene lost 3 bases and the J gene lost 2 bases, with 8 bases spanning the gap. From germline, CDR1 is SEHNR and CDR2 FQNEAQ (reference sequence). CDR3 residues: CASSFSGPYEQYF. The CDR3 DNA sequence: TGTGCCAGCAGCTTCAGCGGGCCCTACGAGCAGTACTTC.